These 10 T cell receptor beta chains came from one sample sequenced in a study of blood T cell repertoires in COVID-19. This table comes from immunoSEQ multiplex PCR, and its TCRdb copy is limited to in-frame clones, with some not included. The sample consists of under 200,000 clones, about nine tenths of them appearing once. Sequences were obtained from peripheral blood. Receptors originate from an older woman with COVID-19, enrolled during active disease.

The chain has TRBV14 and TRBJ2-7; the match to TRBD2 covers 11 bases. The CDR3 covers 17 residues. V was clipped by 0 bases and J by 5 bases; unmatched bases: 9. Germline V CDR1 and CDR2: SGHDN, FVKESK. The CDR3 sequence: CASSQDPIAGGRHEQYF. Here the CDR3 DNA reads TGTGCCAGCAGCCAAGACCCTATAGCGGGAGGGCGGCACGAGCAGTACTTC.

This rearrangement joins TRBV19 to TRBJ1-4; D is unresolved. V lost 2 bases to trimming and J lost 4 bases, with 5 bases between them. Germline CDR1 and CDR2: LNHDA and SQIVND (reference sequence). This CDR3 has 13 amino acids. CDR3 bases: TGTGCCAGTAGTATACAGGTTAATGAAAAACTGTTTTTT. It translates to CASSIQVNEKLFF.

The V call is TRBV2, the J call TRBJ1-1; unclear D gene. The CDR3 length is 13 residues. The germline V and J ends were trimmed by 8 bases and 5 bases, with 15 bases remaining between them. Germline-derived CDR1 and CDR2 are SNHLY and FYNNEI. The CDR3 coding sequence is TGTGCCAGCTCAAGGGAGGGTCGAACTGAAGCTTTCTTT. Its protein is CASSREGRTEAFF.

The chain employs TRBV5-1 and TRBJ1-2; maybe TRBD1 (6 bases). CDR3 size: 14 residues. The V gene's germline CDR1 is SGHRS and CDR2 YFSETQ. Deletions cut 4 bases from V and 4 bases from J, with 14 bases between. The CDR3 spells CASSRGAGAYGYTF. The CDR3 coding sequence is TGCGCCAGCAGCCGGGGGGCAGGGGCCTATGGCTACACCTTC.

This clone was counted a few times. Distinct nucleotide sequences in the sample also encode this CDR3. The chain is built from TRBV12-5 and TRBJ1-1; D is uncertain. The length of the CDR3 is 14 residues. Trimming cost V 5 bases and J 1 base, with 11 bases left between them. CDR1 and CDR2 from the germline V gene are LGHNT and FRNRAP. CDR3 sequence (DNA): TGTGCTAGTGGTGCTACGATACCGAACACTGAAGCTTTCTTT. Translating gives CASGATIPNTEAFF. Looking up the rest from reference TRBV12-5 and TRBJ1-1 gives the full variable domain: DARVTQTPRHKVTEMGQEVTMRCQPILGHNTVFWYRQTMMQGLELLAYFRNRAPLDDSGMPKDRFSAEMPDATLATLKIQPSEPRDSAVYFCASGATIPNTEAFFGQGTRLTVV.

The rearrangement links TRBV13 to TRBJ2-2, with TRBD1 matching 9 bases. Germline CDR1 is PRHDT and CDR2 is FYEKMQ (reference sequence). The CDR3 extends over 15 amino acids. The junction had 3 bases not matched to a gene; V was cut back by 0 bases and J by 7 bases. CDR3 DNA sequence: TGTGCCAGCAGCTTAGGGACAGGGGGTTACGGGGAGCTGTTTTTT. Translating gives CASSLGTGGYGELFF.

This rearrangement joins TRBV2 to TRBJ1-4, with D unresolved. The V gene's germline CDR1 is SNHLY and CDR2 FYNNEI. The V end was cut by 6 bases, the J end by 3 bases, with 8 bases between. This CDR3 region has 13 residues. CDR3 region: CASRWSPNEKLFF. The CDR3 DNA follows: TGTGCCAGCAGGTGGAGTCCTAATGAAAAACTGTTTTTT. Full variable domain (outside the CDR3, taken from reference TRBV2 and TRBJ1-4): EPEVTQTPSHQVTQMGQEVILRCVPISNHLYFYWYRQILGQKVEFLVSFYNNEISEKSEIFDDQFSVERPDGSNFTLKIRSTKLEDSAMYFCASRWSPNEKLFFGSGTQLSVL.

This chain links TRBV5-6 with TRBJ1-1, with 8 nucleotides matching TRBD1. The CDR3 has 13 residues. J was trimmed by 4 bases and V by 5 bases; bases with no gene match: 4. Germline V gene lookup returns CDR1 SGHDT and CDR2 YYEEEE. The CDR3, as DNA: TGTGCCAGCAGTTACACAGGGGGCACTGAAGCTTTCTTT. It specifies CASSYTGGTEAFF.

This clone showed up just a few times. The V gene is TRBV11-3, the J gene TRBJ2-7; perhaps TRBD1 as D (5 bases). Germline V CDR1 and CDR2: SGHNT, YENEEA. The CDR3 spans 13 residues. V gave up 1 base and J gave up 6 bases, with 10 bases separating them. The CDR3 loop reads CASSLVGHGEQYF. DNA of the CDR3: TGTGCCAGCAGCTTAGTGGGGCATGGCGAGCAGTACTTC.

Written as DNA, the CDR3 is TGCGCCAGCAGCCAAGTGCACTATAGCACAGATACGCAGTATTTT. Translating it yields CASSQVHYSTDTQYF. The V gene is TRBV4-3, the J gene TRBJ2-3, with unresolved D. Trimming stripped 1 base from V and 0 bases from J, with 8 bases between. Germline V gene sequence: CDR1 LGHNA, CDR2 YSLEER. The CDR3 has 15 amino acids.